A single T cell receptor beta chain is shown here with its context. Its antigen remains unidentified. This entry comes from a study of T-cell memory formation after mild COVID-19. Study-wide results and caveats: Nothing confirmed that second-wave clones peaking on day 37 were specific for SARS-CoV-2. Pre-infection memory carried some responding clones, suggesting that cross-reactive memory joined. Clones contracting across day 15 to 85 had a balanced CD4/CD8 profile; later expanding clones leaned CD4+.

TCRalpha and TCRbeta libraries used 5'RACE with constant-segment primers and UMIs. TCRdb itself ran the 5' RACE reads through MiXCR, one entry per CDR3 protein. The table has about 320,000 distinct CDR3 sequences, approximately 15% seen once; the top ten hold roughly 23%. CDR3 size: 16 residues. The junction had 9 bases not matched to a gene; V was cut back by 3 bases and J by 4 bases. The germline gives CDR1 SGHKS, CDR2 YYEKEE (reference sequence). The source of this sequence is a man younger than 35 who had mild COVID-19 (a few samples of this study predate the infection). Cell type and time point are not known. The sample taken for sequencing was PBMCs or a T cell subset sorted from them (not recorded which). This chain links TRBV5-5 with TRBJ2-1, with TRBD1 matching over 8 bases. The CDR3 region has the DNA TGTGCCAGCAGCTGGCCGGGACAGGTCTTGTACAATGAGCAGTTCTTC. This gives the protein CASSWPGQVLYNEQFF.